The present T cell receptor beta chain was sequenced within a study of long-term antiretroviral therapy in people with HIV. Study-wide findings and caveats: Upon ART, diversity increased but remained lower than transplant donor controls.

With survey level as its setting, the immunoSEQ assay was v3.0. The table came from immunoSEQ multiplex PCR; TCRdb's copy has only in-frame clones and leaves some out. The sample carries around 2,500 clones, 75% to 85% recorded once. Researchers secured at least one pre-ART and at least two post-ART PBMC samples from each donor. The CDR3 is 15 residues long. V lost 8 bases, J lost 0 bases, and 11 bases lay in between. Germline V gene data show CDR1 as MNHEY and CDR2 as SMNVEV (reference sequence). Details on this clone: As yet, its antigen is unknown.

The sequenced sample was unsorted PBMCs, obtained 0.4 years before starting antiretroviral therapy. The chain employs TRBV27 and TRBJ1-6; D unclear. This clonotype was obtained from a woman in her thirties or forties with HIV. The DNA for the CDR3 is TGTGCCAGCCCACCTTTCAGCTCCTATAATTCACCCCTCCACTTT. Amino acid sequence: CASPPFSSYNSPLHF.